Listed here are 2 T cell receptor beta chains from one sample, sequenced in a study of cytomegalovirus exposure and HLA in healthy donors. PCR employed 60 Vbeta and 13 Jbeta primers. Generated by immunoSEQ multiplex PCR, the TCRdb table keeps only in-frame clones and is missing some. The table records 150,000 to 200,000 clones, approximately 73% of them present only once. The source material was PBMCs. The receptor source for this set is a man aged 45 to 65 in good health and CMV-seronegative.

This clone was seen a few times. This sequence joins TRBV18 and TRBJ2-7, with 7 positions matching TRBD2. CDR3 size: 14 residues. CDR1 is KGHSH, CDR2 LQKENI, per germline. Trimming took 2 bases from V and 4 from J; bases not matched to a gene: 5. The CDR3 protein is CASSPMMGGYEQYF. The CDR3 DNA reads TGTGCCAGCTCACCAATGATGGGGGGGTACGAGCAGTACTTC.

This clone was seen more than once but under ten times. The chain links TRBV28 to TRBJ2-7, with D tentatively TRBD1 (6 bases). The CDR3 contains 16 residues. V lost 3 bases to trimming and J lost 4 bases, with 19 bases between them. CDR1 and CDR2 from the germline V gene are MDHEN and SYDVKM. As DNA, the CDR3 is TGTGCCAGCAGTTTCCTTATAGGACAGAGTACTTACGAGCAGTACTTC. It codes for CASSFLIGQSTYEQYF.